This entry lists 5 T cell receptor beta chains sequenced from one sample in a study of OX40 agonist ivuxolimab in advanced cancers. Profiling relied on immunoSEQ multiplex PCR, and the TCRdb table lists in-frame clones only, not all of them. This table has around 70,000 clones, about 85% appearing once. The source was CD4+ or CD8+ T cells sorted from blood, collected in a trial of the OX40 agonist ivuxolimab. These receptors were obtained from an adult with an advanced solid tumor such as melanoma, head and neck, liver or kidney cancer.

The rearrangement uses TRBV6-1 and TRBJ2-1; TRBD2 might be the D (6 bases). V shed 4 bases and J shed 7 bases, with 11 bases lying between them. Per germline, CDR1 MNHNS and CDR2 SASEGT. The CDR3 length is 13 residues. The CDR3 sequence: CASSVRGRNEQFF. In DNA, the CDR3 is TGTGCCAGCAGTGTGCGGGGCCGTAATGAGCAGTTCTTC.

V and J are TRBV5-4 and TRBJ2-3; D not certain. The V gene's germline CDR1 is SGHNT and CDR2 YYREEE (reference sequence). Between the trimmed V and J ends, which lost 2 bases and 1 base, there was a span of 5 bases. The CDR3 spans 13 residues. The CDR3 here is CASSLTGTDTQYF. CDR3 DNA: TGTGCCAGCAGCTTAACAGGCACAGATACGCAGTATTTT.

The chain links TRBV6-1 to TRBJ1-1; D remains ambiguous. Looked up from germline, CDR1 is MNHNS and CDR2 is SASEGT. CDR3 length: 13 amino acids. The V gene lost 2 bases and the J gene lost 9 bases, with 13 bases spanning the gap. In DNA form, the CDR3 reads TGTGCCAGCAGTGAAAATTTATGGGCCCAAGCTTTCTTT. Its protein is CASSENLWAQAFF.

V gene TRBV5-1 combines with J gene TRBJ2-5; D is unclear. From germline, CDR1 is SGHRS and CDR2 YFSETQ. CDR3 length: 15 amino acids. V was shortened by 5 bases and J by 5 bases, with 19 bases between the two germline ends. For the CDR3, the DNA is TGCGCCAGCAGTCGCAACCAAGGGTTAGGGGAGACCCAGTACTTC. Protein: CASSRNQGLGETQYF.

The chain employs TRBV5-1 and TRBJ1-2, with TRBD1 as a possible D gene (5 bases). The CDR3 contains 17 residues. Per the germline V gene, CDR1 is SGHRS and CDR2 is YFSETQ. Trimming took 4 bases from V and 8 from J, leaving 27 bases between them. In DNA form, the CDR3 reads TGCGCCAGCAGCCCGGGGGGAGGAACCTCTCGACTCGAGGGCTACACCTTC. Its protein product is CASSPGGGTSRLEGYTF.